Described below is a single T cell receptor (beta chain) sequence and its context. This sample stems from a study of metastatic and nonmetastatic thyroid tumors. Study-wide background: It was across blood and tumor or nodule tissue from malignant and benign thyroid patients that repertoires were compared.

Germline-derived CDR1 and CDR2 are LNHDA and SQIVND (reference sequence). The CDR3 runs to 14 residues. The V and J ends lost 4 bases and 3 bases respectively, with 13 bases between them. Using MiXCR, TCRdb re-called clones from the PCR reads. The table shows tens of thousands of clones, with 9.5% to 15% occurring only once. There were no patients who had received any treatment before thyroid surgery. The chain couples TRBV19 to TRBJ2-7; TRBD1 or TRBD2 may be the D gene (5 bases each). Sequencing was carried out using tumor tissue. The clonotype was recovered from a female donor with papillary thyroid cancer or a benign thyroid nodule (not recorded which). Some clones in this sample may be carry-over from other donors' samples. The CDR3 loop is CASSTGPGSYEQYF. As DNA, the CDR3 is TGTGCCAGTAGTACCGGCCCAGGGAGCTACGAGCAGTACTTC.